This T cell receptor (beta chain) was captured in a study of T-cell memory formation after mild COVID-19. Study details: The two donors had largely donor-specific TCR clusters.

It was 5'RACE with constant-segment primers that produced the TCR alpha and TCR beta cDNA libraries, which carried sample barcodes and UMIs. TCRdb reprocessed the 5' RACE reads via MiXCR and lists one record per CDR3 protein. The sample lists around 530,000 distinct CDR3 sequences, less than 25% occurring once. This clonotype was seen a few times. The TCR was taken from an adult woman who had mild COVID-19 (a few samples of this study predate the infection). Cell type and time point are not known. Sequenced material: PBMCs or a T cell subset sorted from them (not recorded which).

The CDR3 loop is CASSSGVGRLSEAFF. The CDR3 nucleotides are TGTGCCAGCAGCTCCGGGGTCGGAAGATTGTCTGAAGCTTTCTTT. The genes are TRBV5-5 and TRBJ1-1; no clear D gene. The CDR3 totals 15 residues. Trimming shortened V by 3 bases and J by 6 bases, and 18 bases separated the two germline ends. Germline V gives CDR1 SGHKS, CDR2 YYEKEE (reference sequence).